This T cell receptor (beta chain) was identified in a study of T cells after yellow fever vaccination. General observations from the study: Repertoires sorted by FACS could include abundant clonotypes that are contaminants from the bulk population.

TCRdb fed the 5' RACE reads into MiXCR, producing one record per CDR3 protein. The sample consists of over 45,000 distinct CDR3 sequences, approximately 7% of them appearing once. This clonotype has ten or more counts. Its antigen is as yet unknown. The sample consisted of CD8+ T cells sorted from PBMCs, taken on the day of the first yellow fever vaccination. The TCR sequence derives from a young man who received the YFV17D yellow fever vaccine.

In DNA form, the CDR3 reads TGTGCCATCAGTGATCGGGGTCTGAGAGAGCAGTTCTTC. Protein sequence: CAISDRGLREQFF. The V and J genes are TRBV10-3 and TRBJ2-1; D might be TRBD2 (5 bases). Germline V gives CDR1 ENHRY, CDR2 SYGVKD. The CDR3 has 13 residues. Trimming shortened V by 3 bases and J by 10 bases, and 13 bases separated the two germline ends.